These 17 T cell receptor beta chains originate from one sample sequenced in a study of blood T cell repertoires in COVID-19. Sequencing was performed with immunoSEQ multiplex PCR; in TCRdb, only in-frame clones are kept and a portion is missing. The sample contains over 110,000 clones, 80% to 90% of which appear only once. The source material was peripheral blood. These receptors all come from a woman aged 45 to 65 with acute or convalescent COVID-19.

The genes are TRBV5-4 and TRBJ2-3; 7 nucleotides line up with TRBD1. Per germline, CDR1 SGHNT and CDR2 YYREEE (reference sequence). This CDR3 is built from 16 residues. The V gene end was trimmed by 4 bases and the J gene end by 0 bases; junction bases not matched to a gene: 8. DNA for the CDR3: TGTGCCAGCAGCCCCATGGGACAGCATAGCACAGATACGCAGTATTTT. It specifies CASSPMGQHSTDTQYF.

The genes are TRBV5-1 and TRBJ1-2; 8 positions match TRBD1. The junction had 10 bases not matched to a gene; V was cut back by 4 bases and J by 5 bases. CDR1 and CDR2 from the germline V gene are SGHRS and YFSETQ. The CDR3 spans 15 residues. This CDR3 is CASSLGDRTLYGYTF. In DNA, the CDR3 is TGCGCCAGCAGCCTGGGGGACAGGACACTTTATGGCTACACCTTC.

This chain uses TRBV6-1 with TRBJ2-2, with a tentative D call TRBD1 (6 bases). The CDR3 runs 15 residues. Trimming removed 1 base at V and 5 bases at J, with 11 bases between. CDR1 and CDR2 from the germline V gene are MNHNS and SASEGT. This chain's CDR3 is CASSEGITGTGELFF. CDR3 nucleotides: TGTGCCAGCAGTGAAGGTATTACAGGGACCGGGGAGCTGTTTTTT.

This clone has a handful of counts. This chain joins TRBV3-1 (or the pseudogene TRBV3-2) and TRBJ2-7, with D perhaps matching TRBD1 (6 bases). The CDR3 runs 16 residues. Per germline, CDR1 LGHDT and CDR2 YNNKEL (reference sequence). Trimming cost V 0 bases and J 5 bases, with 17 bases left between them. For the CDR3, the DNA is TGTGCCAGCAGCCAAGATCGTTTGACAGGTATTAACGAGCAGTACTTC. Amino acid sequence: CASSQDRLTGINEQYF.

The chain employs TRBV6-6 and TRBJ1-3; 8 nucleotides align to TRBD1. J was trimmed by 0 bases and V by 9 bases; bases with no gene match: 4. The CDR3 consists of 14 residues. From germline, CDR1 is MNHNY and CDR2 SVGAGI (reference sequence). DNA of the CDR3: TGTGCCAGTCGAACAGGGGGCTCTGGAAACACCATATATTTT. Protein: CASRTGGSGNTIYF.

The CDR3 is CASSYTGYGYTF. The DNA for the CDR3 is TGTGCCAGCAGTTACACAGGCTATGGCTACACCTTC. The chain is built from TRBV6-5 and TRBJ1-2, with D perhaps matching TRBD1 (5 bases). CDR1 is MNHEY, CDR2 SVGAGI, per germline. The CDR3 consists of 12 residues. V lost 2 bases to trimming and J lost 4 bases, with 5 bases between them.

The genes are TRBV12-3 or TRBV12-4 and TRBJ1-1; no clear D. With 4 bases removed from V and 2 bases from J, the gap between germline ends came to 8 bases. This CDR3 has 13 residues. The CDR3 sequence is CASSSQINTEAFF. CDR3 DNA: TGTGCCAGCAGTTCCCAAATTAACACTGAAGCTTTCTTT.

A few counts support this clone. V and J are TRBV5-1 and TRBJ1-3, with a possible D match to TRBD1 (6 bases). Germline values: CDR1 SGHRS, CDR2 YFSETQ. Between the trimmed V and J ends, which lost 5 bases and 0 bases, there was a span of 9 bases. The CDR3 is 14 residues long. The CDR3 reads CASSLQGSGNTIYF. In DNA form, the CDR3 reads TGCGCCAGCAGTTTACAGGGCTCTGGAAACACCATATATTTT.

The chain uses TRBV29-1 and TRBJ1-2; TRBD1 is a possible D gene (5 bases). The length of the CDR3 is 13 residues. Germline-derived CDR1 and CDR2 are SQVTM and ANQGSEA. V was cut by 4 bases and J by 4 bases, with 13 bases left in between. The CDR3 is CSVAGRVSYGYTF. The DNA for the CDR3 is TGCAGCGTTGCCGGCAGGGTTTCCTATGGCTACACCTTC. The full variable domain, rest sourced from reference TRBV29-1 and TRBJ1-2, is SAVISQKPSRDICQRGTSLTIQCQVDSQVTMMFWYRQQPGQSLTLIATANQGSEATYESGFVIDKFPISRPNLTFSTLTVSNMSPEDSSIYLCSVAGRVSYGYTFGSGTRLTVV.

In nucleotides, the CDR3 is TGTGCCAGCACCGAGGCGGCAGCGACCTACGAGCAGTACTTC. As protein: CASTEAAATYEQYF. V is TRBV6-5 and J is TRBJ2-7; no firm D call. Germline V lookup: CDR1 MNHEY, CDR2 SVGAGI. The V and J ends lost 7 bases and 2 bases respectively, with 15 bases between them. This CDR3 has 14 amino acids.

V gene TRBV5-1 combines with J gene TRBJ2-3, with D tentatively TRBD2 (6 bases). The CDR3 is 17 amino acids. Between the trimmed V and J ends, which lost 4 bases and 1 base, there was a span of 19 bases. CDR1 and CDR2 from the germline V gene are SGHRS and YFSETQ. CDR3: CASSQGLAGTGTDTQYF. For the CDR3, the DNA is TGCGCCAGCAGCCAGGGACTGGCAGGCACGGGCACAGATACGCAGTATTTT. The entire variable domain, with the rest obtained from reference TRBV5-1 and TRBJ2-3, is as follows: KAGVTQTPRYLIKTRGQQVTLSCSPISGHRSVSWYQQTPGQGLQFLFEYFSETQRNKGNFPGRFSGRQFSNSRSEMNVSTLELGDSALYLCASSQGLAGTGTDTQYFGPGTRLTVL.

The CDR3 loop reads CASSLERTGLETQYF. The CDR3 region has the DNA TGCGCCAGCAGCTTGGAGCGGACAGGGCTAGAGACCCAGTACTTC. V is TRBV5-1 and J is TRBJ2-5; 8 bases fit TRBD1. V dropped 0 bases and J dropped 4; count of bases not matched to a gene: 5. Germline CDR1 reads SGHRS; CDR2 reads YFSETQ. This CDR3 contains 15 residues.

The rearrangement joins TRBV6-1 to TRBJ1-1; 9 nucleotides agree with TRBD1. CDR1 MNHNS and CDR2 SASEGT come from the germline V gene. The V and J ends lost 0 bases and 7 bases, in that order; junction bases with no gene match: 3. This CDR3 region has 14 residues. CDR3 bases: TGTGCCAGCAGTGAAGCGGGACAGGGCCGTGAAGCTTTCTTT. Protein sequence: CASSEAGQGREAFF.

The gene calls are TRBV11-1 and TRBJ1-2, with a weak D call TRBD1 (5 bases). V lost 4 bases to trimming and J lost 3 bases, with 18 bases between them. The germline CDR1 and CDR2 sequences are SGHAT and FQDESV (reference sequence). This CDR3 is built from 16 residues. The DNA for the CDR3 is TGTGCCAGCAGCTCCAGCTCCAGGGAATCACACTATGGCTACACCTTC. It is translated as CASSSSSRESHYGYTF.

This clone has more than one count but fewer than ten. The V call is TRBV7-8, the J call TRBJ1-2, with D unclear. The CDR3 length is 16 residues. Germline V CDR1 and CDR2: SGHVS, FQNEAQ. Deletions cut 5 bases from V and 7 bases from J, with 23 bases between. The CDR3 sequence is CASSHAGWSPGRGYTF. CDR3 coding DNA: TGTGCCAGCAGCCACGCGGGTTGGTCACCTGGTCGTGGCTACACCTTC.

The chain links TRBV5-4 to TRBJ2-2; 14 bases agree with TRBD2. CDR1 and CDR2 from the germline V gene are SGHNT and YYREEE (reference sequence). V shed 3 bases, J shed 0 bases, and the junction held 4 bases outside the gene matches. The CDR3 is made up of 18 amino acids. The CDR3 region has the DNA TGTGCCAGCAGCTCCGGGACTAGCGGGGGCCCGAACACCGGGGAGCTGTTTTTT. Protein: CASSSGTSGGPNTGELFF.

The gene calls are TRBV19 and TRBJ1-4, with D possibly being TRBD1 (6 bases). From germline, CDR1 is LNHDA and CDR2 SQIVND (reference sequence). V lost 5 bases and J 0 bases, leaving 10 bases between the germline ends. This CDR3 is 15 amino acids long. The CDR3 loop is CASSSTGSTNEKLFF. Written as DNA, the CDR3 is TGTGCCAGTAGTTCCACAGGGTCAACTAATGAAAAACTGTTTTTT.